These 10 T cell receptor beta chains were all obtained from the same sample, sequenced in a study of T-cell memory formation after mild COVID-19. Each CDR3 protein gets one entry after TCRdb re-called the 5' RACE reads with MiXCR. The sample consists of approximately 400,000 distinct CDR3 sequences, under 20% of them appearing once. Material: PBMCs or a T cell subset sorted from them (not recorded which). The receptors come from a man between 18 and 35 years old who had mild COVID-19 (a few samples of this study predate the infection). Cell type and time point are not known.

V usage is TRBV11-2 and J usage is TRBJ2-2; D is possibly TRBD1 or TRBD2 (5 bases each). V gave up 10 bases and J gave up 6 bases, with 18 bases separating them. The CDR3 runs to 14 residues. The germline V gene has CDR1 SGHAT and CDR2 FQNNGV. CDR3 nucleotides: TGTGCCAACGAGGGGCTCGGGCGAGCCGGGGAGCTGTTTTTT. This translates into CANEGLGRAGELFF.

This clonotype was counted a few times. The CDR3 sequence: CAIRGSPATPYEQYF. The CDR3 DNA reads as TGTGCCATCCGGGGGAGCCCAGCAACTCCCTACGAGCAGTACTTC. The rearrangement uses TRBV10-3 and TRBJ2-7; D perhaps matches TRBD2 (6 bases). Trimming pared 8 bases from V and 2 bases from J, leaving 19 bases between. Per germline, CDR1 ENHRY and CDR2 SYGVKD. The CDR3 contains 15 residues.

This clonotype occurred a few times. The chain carries TRBV7-2 and TRBJ2-5; 7 bases agree with TRBD2. Germline V lookup: CDR1 SGHTA, CDR2 FQGNSA. The V segment lost 3 bases and the J segment 5 bases; nucleotides outside the gene matches: 12. The length of the CDR3 is 16 residues. CDR3 sequence: CASSLGRLSGTETQYF. As DNA, the CDR3 is TGTGCCAGCAGCTTGGGACGACTAAGCGGGACCGAGACCCAGTACTTC.

V usage is TRBV20-1 and J usage is TRBJ2-3; 12 bases align to TRBD2. The junction had 5 bases not matched to a gene; V was cut back by 6 bases and J by 4 bases. This CDR3 is built from 14 residues. The germline V gene has CDR1 DFQATT and CDR2 SNEGSKA (reference sequence). Here the CDR3 reads CSAPSSGGADTQYF. CDR3 nucleotide sequence: TGCAGTGCACCGTCTAGCGGGGGGGCAGATACGCAGTATTTT.

This clonotype has at least ten counts. The chain joins TRBV4-1 to TRBJ1-1, with 11 bases aligning to TRBD1. Germline V gene sequence: CDR1 MGHRA, CDR2 YSYEKL. With V trimmed by 3 bases and J by 5 bases, 11 bases remained unmatched. This CDR3 has 17 amino acids. CDR3 sequence (DNA): TGCGCCAGCAGCCATGGACACACCCGGGACAGGGGGACTGAAGCTTTCTTT. Its translation is CASSHGHTRDRGTEAFF.

The chain employs TRBV5-1 and TRBJ2-3; D is possibly TRBD2 (7 bases). The V end lost 0 bases, the J end lost 4 bases, and 12 bases lay between the germline ends. The CDR3 length is 15 residues. Germline lookup yields CDR1 SGHRS and CDR2 YFSETQ. The CDR3 spells CASSLATGGSDTQYF. CDR3 bases: TGCGCCAGCAGCTTGGCTACGGGGGGCTCAGATACGCAGTATTTT.

This clonotype was found many times. The J gene is TRBJ2-3, the V gene TRBV7-9; TRBD2 matches at 8 bases. Germline V gene data show CDR1 as SEHNR and CDR2 as FQNEAQ (reference sequence). With 6 bases clipped from V and 4 bases from J, the junction kept 6 bases outside the gene matches. The CDR3 is 14 residues long. This CDR3 reads CASSSGLASDTQYF. The CDR3 DNA reads TGTGCCAGCAGTTCTGGACTAGCATCAGATACGCAGTATTTT.

This clonotype was counted a few times. The chain uses TRBV4-1 and TRBJ2-2; 12 bases map to TRBD1. Germline CDR1 reads MGHRA; CDR2 reads YSYEKL. Germline trimming cut 3 bases from V and 7 bases from J; bases unmatched to any gene: 6. CDR3 size: 16 residues. The CDR3 sequence is CASSQAGTGGVGELFF. CDR3 nucleotide sequence: TGCGCCAGCAGCCAGGCCGGGACAGGGGGCGTCGGGGAGCTGTTTTTT.

The V and J genes are TRBV12-3 or TRBV12-4 and TRBJ2-7, with TRBD2 as a possible D gene (6 bases). The V end was cut by 6 bases, the J end by 2 bases, with 11 bases between. The CDR3 loop spans 13 amino acids. The DNA of the CDR3 is TGTGCCAGCAGCCAGGGACTTCCCTACGAGCAGTACGTC. It yields the protein CASSQGLPYEQYV.

This clonotype showed up just a few times. The chain employs TRBV6-2 or TRBV6-3 and TRBJ2-1; TRBD2 matches at 10 bases. The CDR3 covers 16 residues. CDR1 is MNHEY and CDR2 is SVGEGT in the germline V gene. With 6 bases clipped from V and 4 bases from J, the junction kept 9 bases outside the gene matches. CDR3: CASSQLAGGPYNEQFF. The CDR3 DNA reads TGTGCCAGCAGCCAATTAGCGGGGGGACCGTACAATGAGCAGTTCTTC.